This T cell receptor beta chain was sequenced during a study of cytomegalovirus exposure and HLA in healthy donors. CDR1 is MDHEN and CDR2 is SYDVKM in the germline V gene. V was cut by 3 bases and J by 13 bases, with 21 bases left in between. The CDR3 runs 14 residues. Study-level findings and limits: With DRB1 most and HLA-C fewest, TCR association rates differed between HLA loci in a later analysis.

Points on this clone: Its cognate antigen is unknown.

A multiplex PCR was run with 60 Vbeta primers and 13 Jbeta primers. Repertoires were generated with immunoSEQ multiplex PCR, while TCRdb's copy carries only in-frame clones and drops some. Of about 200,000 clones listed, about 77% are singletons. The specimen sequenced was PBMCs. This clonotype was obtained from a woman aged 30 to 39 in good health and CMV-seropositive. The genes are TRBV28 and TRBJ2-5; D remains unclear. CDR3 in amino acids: CASSLTPRPTSWYF. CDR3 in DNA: TGTGCCAGCAGTTTGACGCCCAGGCCCACAAGTTGGTACTTC.